Listed below are T cell receptor beta chains from one sample, sequenced in a study of blood T cell repertoires in COVID-19. Profiling relied on immunoSEQ multiplex PCR, and the TCRdb table lists in-frame clones only, not all of them. The table lists under 100,000 clones, 65% to 85% of them singletons. The sequenced sample was peripheral blood. These receptors were collected from a woman in her fifties or sixties with acute or convalescent COVID-19. CDR3s include the opening cysteine and the closing phenylalanine or tryptophan. The order of the fields is clone size, J gene, D gene, V gene, CDR3 DNA, CDR3 protein. D genes are given only for firm matches. Some rows mark clone size as missing; the rest say once, few, many or name a class of expanded clone.

>many|TRBJ2-7|-|TRBV7-9
TGTGCCAGCAGCGCCGCCGGGGTCACCTACGAGCAGTACTTC
CASSAAGVTYEQYF
>-|TRBJ2-7|TRBD2|TRBV11-3
TGTGCCAGCAGCTTAGCCCCTAGCGGGATGCTTTACGAGCAGTACTTC
CASSLAPSGMLYEQYF
>-|TRBJ2-5|TRBD2|TRBV12-3/TRBV12-4
TGTGCCAGCAGCGGCGGGAGATTTGAGACCCAGTACTTC
CASSGGRFETQYF
>-|TRBJ2-7|TRBD2|TRBV6-4
TGTGCCAGCAGTGATGGCGCGGGAGGGCCCCGGGAGCAGTACTTC
CASSDGAGGPREQYF
>-|TRBJ1-2|TRBD1|TRBV30
TGTGCCTGGAACCGACAGGGATCCAACTATGGCTACACCTTC
CAWNRQGSNYGYTF
>-|TRBJ2-7|TRBD2|TRBV6-5
TGTGCCAGCTCACAGCGGGAGAGGTACGAGCAGTACTTC
CASSQRERYEQYF
>few|TRBJ2-1|-|TRBV7-2
TGTGCCAGCAGCTTATCGTCTAGAGAGCAGTTCTTC
CASSLSSREQFF
>-|TRBJ2-3|-|TRBV30
TGTGCCTGGAGTGTAATAGCGGTCACAGATACGCAGTATTTT
CAWSVIAVTDTQYF
>-|TRBJ1-3|TRBD1|TRBV9
TGTGCCAGCAGCGACCGGACAGGGTCTGGAAACACCATATATTTT
CASSDRTGSGNTIYF
>-|TRBJ2-2|TRBD1|TRBV15
TGTGCCACCAGCAGAGGGACAGGATACACCGGGGAGCTGTTTTTT
CATSRGTGYTGELFF